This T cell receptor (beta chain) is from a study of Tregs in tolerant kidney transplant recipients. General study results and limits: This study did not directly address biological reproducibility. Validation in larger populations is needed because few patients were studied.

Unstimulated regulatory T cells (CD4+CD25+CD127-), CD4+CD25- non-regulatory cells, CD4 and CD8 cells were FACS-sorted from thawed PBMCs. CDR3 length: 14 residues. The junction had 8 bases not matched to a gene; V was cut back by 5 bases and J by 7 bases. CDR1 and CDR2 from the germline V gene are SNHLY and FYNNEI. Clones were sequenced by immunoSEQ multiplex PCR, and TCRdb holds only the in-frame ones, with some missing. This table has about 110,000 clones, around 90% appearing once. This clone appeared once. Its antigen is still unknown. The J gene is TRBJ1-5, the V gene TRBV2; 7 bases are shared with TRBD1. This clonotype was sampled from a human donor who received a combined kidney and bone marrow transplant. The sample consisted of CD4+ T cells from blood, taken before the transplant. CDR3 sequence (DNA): TGTGCCAGCAGTCGGGACAGCCCCAGGCAGCCCCAGCATTTT. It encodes CASSRDSPRQPQHF.